This entry concerns a single TCR beta chain. Assay: immunoSEQ multiplex PCR; the TCRdb copy retains only in-frame clones and omits some. This table has 150,000 to 170,000 clones, about 85% appearing once. The V and J ends lost 3 bases and 4 bases, in that order; junction bases with no gene match: 8. Germline V lookup: CDR1 KGHDR, CDR2 SFDVKD. This CDR3 has 17 residues. This entry is derived from a study of T cell responses to AZD1222 COVID-19 vaccine. The rearrangement uses TRBV24-1 and TRBJ2-3; TRBD2 matches at 11 bases. This specimen was peripheral blood, taken on day 0 of AZD1222 vaccination. The origin of this receptor is an adult in good health. The CDR3 here is CATSDPIAGGPADTQYF. The CDR3 nucleotides are TGTGCCACCAGTGATCCCATAGCGGGGGGGCCCGCAGATACGCAGTATTTT.